The clone carrying this T cell receptor (beta chain) is a singleton in its sample. This record comes from a study of CD8 T cells in Susac syndrome. The CDR3 has 15 residues. Deletions cut 5 bases from V and 1 base from J, with 17 bases between. In germline, CDR1 is SQVTM, CDR2 ANQGSEA. The authors reverse transcribed about 0.5 to 1 ug RNA with random hexamers. TCRdb processed the immunoSEQ multiplex PCR reads anew with MiXCR; each CDR3 protein has one entry. This table has some 170,000 distinct CDR3 sequences, roughly 94% appearing once. TEMRA cells underwent FACS enrichment and CD8+ and CD4+ T cells underwent negative isolation.

Specimen: CD4+ T cells from PBMCs. The chain has TRBV29-1 and TRBJ1-1, with D possibly TRBD1 on 6 matching bases. This clonotype was sampled from a human donor with multiple sclerosis. The CDR3 DNA reads TGCAGCGTTCTACAGGGATGGGGTGGGAACACTGAAGCTTTCTTT. Protein sequence: CSVLQGWGGNTEAFF.